This T cell receptor (beta chain) was retrieved from a study of T cells in Graves' hyperthyroidism and ophthalmopathy. Study-level results: Most thyroid clonotypes with frequency above 0.001 were detected in blood. The model forecast ophthalmopathy, anticipating it by a median roughly 6.5 months before onset. Stable hyperthyroidism was told apart from ophthalmopathy by a model built on 13 V-J features.

A word on this clonotype: Its antigen is still unknown.

This CDR3 comprises 16 residues. V was pared by 3 bases and J by 5 bases, with 9 bases of the junction left unmatched. CDR1 SGDLS and CDR2 YYNGEE come from the germline V gene. TCR beta CDR3 sequences were amplified from RNA transcripts. The HTBI primer set served for first-round RT-PCR of the TCR CDR3. TCRdb re-analysed the multiplex PCR reads in MiXCR, keeping a single row per CDR3 protein. The sample lists fewer than 750,000 distinct CDR3 sequences, about 43% seen once, with around 7.7% in the top ten. Each diagnosis drew on symptoms, thyroxine, TRAb, thyroid ultrasound and orbital computed tomography findings.

This clonotype originated in a woman under 30 with Graves' hyperthyroidism. The chain joins TRBV9 to TRBJ2-2, with TRBD1 matching 8 bases. Material: peripheral blood or thyroid tissue (not recorded which). The chain's CDR3 is CASSAPGQEDTGELFF. The CDR3 DNA reads as TGTGCCAGCAGCGCCCCGGGACAGGAAGATACCGGGGAGCTGTTTTTT.